The 4 T cell receptor beta chains listed next were all sequenced from one sample in a study of blood T cell repertoires in COVID-19. Assay used: immunoSEQ multiplex PCR; TCRdb lists only in-frame clones, some missing. The top ten clones hold approximately 5.3% of a sample with about 270,000 clones, 83% of them seen once. Sequenced input: peripheral blood. These receptor sequences come from a man older than 75 with acute or convalescent COVID-19.

The genes are TRBV5-1 and TRBJ2-1, with 10 bases matching TRBD2. With 3 bases clipped from V and 5 bases from J, the junction kept 8 bases outside the gene matches. The CDR3 loop spans 16 amino acids. Germline V CDR1 and CDR2: SGHRS, YFSETQ. This chain's CDR3 is CASSSIAGGHDNEQFF. The CDR3 DNA is TGCGCCAGCAGCTCAATAGCGGGGGGCCATGACAATGAGCAGTTCTTC.

The chain links TRBV7-3 to TRBJ2-3, with TRBD2 matching over 16 bases. V was clipped by 5 bases and J by 3 bases; unmatched bases: 8. CDR3 length equals 18 residues. Germline CDR1 and CDR2: SGHTA and FQGTGA. In DNA form, the CDR3 reads TGTGCCAGCAGCCTGGGACTAGCGGGAGGGGGGAGGACAGATACGCAGTATTTT. Its translation is CASSLGLAGGGRTDTQYF.

The chain combines TRBV5-1 with TRBJ2-1; 10 nucleotides match TRBD2. In germline, CDR1 is SGHRS, CDR2 YFSETQ. The CDR3 sequence is 15 residues long. V lost 5 bases to trimming and J lost 7 bases; unmatched junction nucleotides: 9. The CDR3 sequence is CASSRPSGGSNEQFF. The CDR3 bases are TGCGCCAGCAGTCGGCCTAGCGGGGGTTCGAATGAGCAGTTCTTC.

The chain employs TRBV9 and TRBJ1-6; D is perhaps TRBD1 (6 bases). The CDR3 extends over 14 amino acids. V gave up 4 bases and J gave up 6 bases, with 11 bases separating them. Per germline, CDR1 SGDLS and CDR2 YYNGEE. The CDR3 DNA reads as TGTGCCAGCAGCCTGGACAGTCCTAATTCACCCCTCCACTTT. It encodes CASSLDSPNSPLHF.